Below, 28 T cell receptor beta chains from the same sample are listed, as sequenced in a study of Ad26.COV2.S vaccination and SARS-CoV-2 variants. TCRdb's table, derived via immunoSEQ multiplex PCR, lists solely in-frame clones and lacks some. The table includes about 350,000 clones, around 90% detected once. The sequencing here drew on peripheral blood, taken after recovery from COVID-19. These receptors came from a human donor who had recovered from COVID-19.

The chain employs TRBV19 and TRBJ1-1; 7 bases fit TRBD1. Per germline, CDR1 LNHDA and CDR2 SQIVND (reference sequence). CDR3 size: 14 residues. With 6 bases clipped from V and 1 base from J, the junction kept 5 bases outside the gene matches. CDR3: CASRNRGENTEAFF. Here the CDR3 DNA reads TGTGCCAGTAGGAACAGGGGAGAGAACACTGAAGCTTTCTTT.

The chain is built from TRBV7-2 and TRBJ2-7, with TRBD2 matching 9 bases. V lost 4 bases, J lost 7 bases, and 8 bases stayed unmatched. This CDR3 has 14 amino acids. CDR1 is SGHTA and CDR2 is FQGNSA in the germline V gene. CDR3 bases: TGTGCCAGCAGCTCGGCGGGACTAGCTCTTGAGCAGTACTTC. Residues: CASSSAGLALEQYF.

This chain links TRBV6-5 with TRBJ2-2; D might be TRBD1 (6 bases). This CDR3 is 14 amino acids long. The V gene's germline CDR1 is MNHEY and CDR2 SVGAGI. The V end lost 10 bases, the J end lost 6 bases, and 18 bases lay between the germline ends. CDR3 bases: TGTGCCACAGGGGCATCAACTTTTTCCGGGGAGCTGTTTTTT. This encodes CATGASTFSGELFF.

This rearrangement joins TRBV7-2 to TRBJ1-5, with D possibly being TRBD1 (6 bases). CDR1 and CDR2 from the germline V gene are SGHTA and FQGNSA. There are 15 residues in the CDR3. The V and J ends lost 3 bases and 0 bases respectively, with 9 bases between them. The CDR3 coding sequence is TGTGCCAGCAGCTTGCAGGGGATTAGCAATCAGCCCCAGCATTTT. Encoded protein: CASSLQGISNQPQHF. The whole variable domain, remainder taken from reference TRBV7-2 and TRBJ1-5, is GAGVSQSPSNKVTEKGKDVELRCDPISGHTALYWYRQSLGQGLEFLIYFQGNSAPDKSGLPSDRFSAERTGGSVSTLTIQRTQQEDSAVYLCASSLQGISNQPQHFGDGTRLSIL.

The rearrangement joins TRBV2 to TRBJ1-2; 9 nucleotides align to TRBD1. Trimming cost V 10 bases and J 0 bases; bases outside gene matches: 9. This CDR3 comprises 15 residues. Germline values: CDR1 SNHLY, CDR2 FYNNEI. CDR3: CATPQGARPNYGYTF. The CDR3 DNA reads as TGTGCCACCCCACAGGGGGCGAGGCCTAACTATGGCTACACCTTC.

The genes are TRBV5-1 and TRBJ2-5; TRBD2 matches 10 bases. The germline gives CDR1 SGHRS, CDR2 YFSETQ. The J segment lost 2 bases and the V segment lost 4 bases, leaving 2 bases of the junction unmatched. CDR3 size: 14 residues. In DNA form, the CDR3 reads TGCGCCAGCAGCCGTAGCGGGGGGCAAGAGACCCAGTACTTC. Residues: CASSRSGGQETQYF.

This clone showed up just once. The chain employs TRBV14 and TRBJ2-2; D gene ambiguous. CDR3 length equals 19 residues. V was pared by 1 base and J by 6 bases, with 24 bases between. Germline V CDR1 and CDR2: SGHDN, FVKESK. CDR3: CASSQGSDALGIFSGELFF. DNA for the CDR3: TGTGCCAGCAGCCAAGGTTCAGACGCCTTAGGTATTTTTTCCGGGGAGCTGTTTTTT.

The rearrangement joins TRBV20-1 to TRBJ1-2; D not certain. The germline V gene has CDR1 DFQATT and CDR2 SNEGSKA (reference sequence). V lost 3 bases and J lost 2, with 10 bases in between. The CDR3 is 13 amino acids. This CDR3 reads CSASSQANYGYTF. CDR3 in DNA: TGCAGTGCTAGTTCCCAGGCAAACTATGGCTACACCTTC.

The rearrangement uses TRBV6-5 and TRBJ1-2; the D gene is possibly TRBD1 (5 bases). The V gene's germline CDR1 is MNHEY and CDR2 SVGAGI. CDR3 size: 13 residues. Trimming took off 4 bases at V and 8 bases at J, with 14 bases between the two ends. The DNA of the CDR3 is TGTGCCAGCAGTTTGGCGGGGCTAAGGGGCTACACCTTC. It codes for CASSLAGLRGYTF.

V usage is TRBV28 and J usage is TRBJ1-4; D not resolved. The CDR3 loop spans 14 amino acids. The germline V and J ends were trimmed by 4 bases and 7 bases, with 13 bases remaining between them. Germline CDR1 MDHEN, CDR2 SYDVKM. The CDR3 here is CASSSSRGIEKLFF. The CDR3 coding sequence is TGTGCCAGCAGTTCCTCACGGGGTATTGAAAAACTGTTTTTT.

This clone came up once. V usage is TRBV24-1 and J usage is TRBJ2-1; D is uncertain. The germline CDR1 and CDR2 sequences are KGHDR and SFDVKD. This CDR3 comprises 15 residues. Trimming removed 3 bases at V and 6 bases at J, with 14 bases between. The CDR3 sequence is CATSDNGIASNEQFF. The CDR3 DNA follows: TGTGCCACCAGTGATAACGGCATCGCCTCCAATGAGCAGTTCTTC.

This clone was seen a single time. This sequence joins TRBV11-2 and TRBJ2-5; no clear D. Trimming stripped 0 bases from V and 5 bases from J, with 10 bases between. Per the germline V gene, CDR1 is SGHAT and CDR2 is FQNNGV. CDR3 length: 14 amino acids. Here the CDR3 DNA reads TGTGCCAGCAGCTTAGACCCGGGCAGGGAGACCCAGTACTTC. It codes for CASSLDPGRETQYF. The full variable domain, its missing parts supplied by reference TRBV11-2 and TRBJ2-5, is EAGVAQSPRYKIIEKRQSVAFWCNPISGHATLYWYQQILGQGPKLLIQFQNNGVVDDSQLPKDRFSAERLKGVDSTLKIQPAKLEDSAVYLCASSLDPGRETQYFGPGTRLLVL.

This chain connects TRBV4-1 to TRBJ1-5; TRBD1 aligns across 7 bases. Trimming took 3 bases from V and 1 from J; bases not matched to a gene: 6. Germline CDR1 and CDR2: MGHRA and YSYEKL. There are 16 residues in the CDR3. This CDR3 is CASSHPSGQSNQPQHF. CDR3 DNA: TGCGCCAGCAGCCACCCGTCGGGACAGAGCAATCAGCCCCAGCATTTT.

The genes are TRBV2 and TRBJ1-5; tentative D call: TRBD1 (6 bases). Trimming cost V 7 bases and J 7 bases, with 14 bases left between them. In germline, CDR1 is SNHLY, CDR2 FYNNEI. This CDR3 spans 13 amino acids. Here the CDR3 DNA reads TGTGCCAGCAAGGGCGGGGGCGGACAGCCCCAGCATTTT. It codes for CASKGGGGQPQHF.

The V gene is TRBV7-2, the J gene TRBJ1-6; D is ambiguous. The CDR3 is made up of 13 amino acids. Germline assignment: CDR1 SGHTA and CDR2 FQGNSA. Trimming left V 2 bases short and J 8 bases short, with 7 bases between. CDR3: CASSLLSDSPLHF. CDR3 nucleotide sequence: TGTGCCAGCAGCTTACTTAGTGATTCACCCCTCCACTTT.

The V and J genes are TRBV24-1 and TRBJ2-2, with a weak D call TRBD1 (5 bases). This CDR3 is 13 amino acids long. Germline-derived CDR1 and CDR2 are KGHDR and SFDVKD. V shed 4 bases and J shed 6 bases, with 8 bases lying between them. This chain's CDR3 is CATSEGVAGELFF. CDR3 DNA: TGTGCCACCAGTGAAGGGGTCGCCGGGGAGCTGTTTTTT.

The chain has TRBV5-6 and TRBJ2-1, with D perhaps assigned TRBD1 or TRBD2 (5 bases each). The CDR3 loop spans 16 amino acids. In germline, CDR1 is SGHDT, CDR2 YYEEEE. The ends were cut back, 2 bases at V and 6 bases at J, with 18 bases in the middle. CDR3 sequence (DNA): TGTGCCAGCAGCTTCCTAGTCACCGGTGGGGGCAATGAGCAGTTCTTC. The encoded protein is CASSFLVTGGGNEQFF.

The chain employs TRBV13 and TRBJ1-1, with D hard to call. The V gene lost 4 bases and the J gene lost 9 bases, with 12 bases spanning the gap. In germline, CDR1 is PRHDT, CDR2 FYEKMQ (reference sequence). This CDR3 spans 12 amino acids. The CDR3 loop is CASSSATAQAFF. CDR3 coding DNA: TGTGCCAGCAGCTCCGCTACTGCTCAAGCTTTCTTT.

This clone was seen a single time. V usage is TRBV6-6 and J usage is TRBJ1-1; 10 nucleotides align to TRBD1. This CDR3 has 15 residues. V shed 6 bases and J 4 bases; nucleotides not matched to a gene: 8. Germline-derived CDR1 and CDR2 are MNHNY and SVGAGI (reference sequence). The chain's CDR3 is CASRLQTGGRTEAFF. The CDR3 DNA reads TGTGCCAGCAGGCTCCAGACAGGGGGCCGCACTGAAGCTTTCTTT.

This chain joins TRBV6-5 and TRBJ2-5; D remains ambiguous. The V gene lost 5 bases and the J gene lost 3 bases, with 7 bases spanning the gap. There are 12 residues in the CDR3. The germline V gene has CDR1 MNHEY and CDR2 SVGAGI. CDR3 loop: CASSRVKETQYF. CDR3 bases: TGTGCCAGCAGTCGGGTTAAAGAGACCCAGTACTTC.

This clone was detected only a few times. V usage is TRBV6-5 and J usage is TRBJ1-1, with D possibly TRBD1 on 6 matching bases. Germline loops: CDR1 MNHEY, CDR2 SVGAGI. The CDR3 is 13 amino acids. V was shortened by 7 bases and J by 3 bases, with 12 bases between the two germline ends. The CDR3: CASKVQGYTEAFF. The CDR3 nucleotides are TGTGCCAGCAAGGTTCAGGGGTACACTGAAGCTTTCTTT.

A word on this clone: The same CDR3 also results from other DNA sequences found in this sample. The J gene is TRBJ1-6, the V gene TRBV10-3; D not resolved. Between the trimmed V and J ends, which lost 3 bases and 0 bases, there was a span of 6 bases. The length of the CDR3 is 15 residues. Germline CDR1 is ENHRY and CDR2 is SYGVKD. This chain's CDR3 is CAISDEGSYNSPLHF. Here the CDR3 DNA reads TGTGCCATCAGTGATGAGGGCTCCTATAATTCACCCCTCCACTTT.

The CDR3 DNA sequence: TGTGCCAGTAGTATAGCGGGGATAGAGACCCAGTACTTC. Protein sequence: CASSIAGIETQYF. J is TRBJ2-5 and V is TRBV19, with a tentative D call TRBD2 (5 bases). Trimming shortened V by 1 base and J by 4 bases, and 7 bases separated the two germline ends. The CDR3 is 13 residues long. The germline CDR1 and CDR2 sequences are LNHDA and SQIVND (reference sequence).

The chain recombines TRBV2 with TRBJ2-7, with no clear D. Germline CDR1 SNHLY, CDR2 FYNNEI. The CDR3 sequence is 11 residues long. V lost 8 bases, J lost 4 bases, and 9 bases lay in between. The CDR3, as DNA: TGTGCCAGCGGGGTAAGATACGAGCAGTACTTC. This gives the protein CASGVRYEQYF.

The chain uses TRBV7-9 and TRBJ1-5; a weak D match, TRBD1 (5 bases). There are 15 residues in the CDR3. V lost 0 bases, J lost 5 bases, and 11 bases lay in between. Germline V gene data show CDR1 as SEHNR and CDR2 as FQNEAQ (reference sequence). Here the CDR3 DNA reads TGTGCCAGCAGCTTAGCTCGGGGGTTGGATCAGCCCCAGCATTTT. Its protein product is CASSLARGLDQPQHF.

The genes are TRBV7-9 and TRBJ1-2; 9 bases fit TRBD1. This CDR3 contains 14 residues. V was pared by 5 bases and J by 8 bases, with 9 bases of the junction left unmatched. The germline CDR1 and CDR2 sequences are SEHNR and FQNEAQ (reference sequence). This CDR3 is CASSEPGQGSGYTF. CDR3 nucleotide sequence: TGTGCCAGCAGCGAGCCGGGACAGGGTAGCGGCTACACCTTC.

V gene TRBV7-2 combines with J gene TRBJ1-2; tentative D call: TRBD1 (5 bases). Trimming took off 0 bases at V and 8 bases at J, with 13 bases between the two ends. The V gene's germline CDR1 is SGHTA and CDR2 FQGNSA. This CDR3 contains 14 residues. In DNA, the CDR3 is TGTGCCAGCAGCTTAGCGTATAGGGGAGGCGGCTACACCTTC. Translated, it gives CASSLAYRGGGYTF. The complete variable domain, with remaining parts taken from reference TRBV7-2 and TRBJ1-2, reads GAGVSQSPSNKVTEKGKDVELRCDPISGHTALYWYRQSLGQGLEFLIYFQGNSAPDKSGLPSDRFSAERTGGSVSTLTIQRTQQEDSAVYLCASSLAYRGGGYTFGSGTRLTVV.

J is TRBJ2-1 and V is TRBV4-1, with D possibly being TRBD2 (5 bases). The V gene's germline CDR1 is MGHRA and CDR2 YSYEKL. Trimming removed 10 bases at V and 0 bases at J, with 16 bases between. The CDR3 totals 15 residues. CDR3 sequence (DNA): TGCGCCACCCCCCGCCGGGATAGCTCCTACAATGAGCAGTTCTTC. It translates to CATPRRDSSYNEQFF.